These 26 T cell receptor beta chains originate from one sample sequenced in a study of technical replicates of blood from a handful of donors. Sequencing used immunoSEQ multiplex PCR; TCRdb keeps in-frame clones, though not all of them. This table has about 64,000 clones, 80% to 90% appearing once. Sequences were obtained from PBMCs. These receptors originate from a human donor in good health. Some clones in this sample may be carry-over from other donors' samples.

The genes are TRBV6-1 and TRBJ1-2, with D unclear. Trimming removed 7 bases at V and 5 bases at J, with 17 bases between. The germline CDR1 and CDR2 sequences are MNHNS and SASEGT. This CDR3 is 14 amino acids long. Here the CDR3 reads CASTKSSTGYGYTF. The CDR3 DNA reads TGTGCCAGCACGAAAAGCTCGACGGGGTATGGCTACACCTTC.

The genes are TRBV29-1 and TRBJ1-3; 8 nucleotides align to TRBD1. The CDR3 is 15 amino acids. V shed 5 bases and J 1 base; nucleotides not matched to a gene: 7. From germline, CDR1 is SQVTM and CDR2 ANQGSEA. Here the CDR3 DNA reads TGCAGCGTTTCCGGACAGGGACGTTCTGGAAACACCATATATTTT. Translated: CSVSGQGRSGNTIYF.

This clone appeared a few times. The chain uses TRBV14 and TRBJ2-1, with TRBD2 matching 11 bases. This CDR3 is built from 15 residues. Germline V gene data show CDR1 as SGHDN and CDR2 as FVKESK. V dropped 0 bases and J dropped 12; count of bases not matched to a gene: 7. CDR3 DNA: TGTGCCAGCAGCCAAGATCTGCTAGCGGGGGGTGTGCAGTTCTTC. It yields the protein CASSQDLLAGGVQFF.

J is TRBJ2-1 and V is TRBV7-2; no clear D. With 4 bases removed from V and 0 bases from J, the gap between germline ends came to 10 bases. Germline-derived CDR1 and CDR2 are SGHTA and FQGNSA. This CDR3 is built from 15 residues. The CDR3 spells CASSYPTSSYNEQFF. The CDR3 DNA sequence: TGTGCCAGCAGCTACCCAACGAGCTCCTACAATGAGCAGTTCTTC.

V is TRBV5-1 and J is TRBJ2-1; no reliable D call. The germline gives CDR1 SGHRS, CDR2 YFSETQ. This CDR3 is built from 11 residues. Trimming shortened V by 0 bases and J by 8 bases, and 3 bases separated the two germline ends. CDR3 sequence (DNA): TGCGCCAGCAGCTTGGTCGATGAGCAGTTCTTC. Its translation is CASSLVDEQFF.

The J gene is TRBJ1-6, the V gene TRBV7-9, with 9 bases aligning to TRBD1. This CDR3 has 14 amino acids. From germline, CDR1 is SEHNR and CDR2 FQNEAQ (reference sequence). Unmatched junction bases numbered 5, after V lost 7 bases and J lost 7 bases. DNA of the CDR3: TGTGCCAGCACCGAGACAGGGGGAAATTCACCCCTCCACTTT. Its translation is CASTETGGNSPLHF.

Regarding this clone: Relative to the germline gene, one junction end is altered; a read error may explain this. The chain recombines TRBV18 with TRBJ2-7; 10 bases match TRBD2. CDR1 and CDR2 from the germline V gene are KGHSH and LQKENI. The CDR3 is made up of 15 amino acids. CDR3 residues: CAGSPPTSGTYEQYF. As DNA, the CDR3 is TGTGCCGGCTCACCACCAACTAGCGGGACCTACGAGCAGTACTTC.

The chain uses TRBV4-1 and TRBJ2-7; TRBD2 matches 10 bases. Germline V gene lookup returns CDR1 MGHRA and CDR2 YSYEKL. CDR3 size: 17 residues. V dropped 0 bases and J dropped 2; count of bases not matched to a gene: 7. The CDR3 bases are TGCGCCAGCAGCCAAGAGCGGCCTAGCGGGAGTCCCTACGAGCAGTACTTC. Its translation is CASSQERPSGSPYEQYF.

The chain recombines TRBV13 with TRBJ2-1, with 9 bases lining up with TRBD1. Germline CDR1 is PRHDT and CDR2 is FYEKMQ (reference sequence). This CDR3 region has 15 residues. V dropped 1 base and J dropped 10; count of bases not matched to a gene: 8. CDR3: CASSLEGQGTSEQFF. The CDR3 region has the DNA TGTGCCAGCAGCTTAGAGGGACAGGGTACAAGCGAGCAGTTCTTC.

The rearrangement joins TRBV19 to TRBJ1-1; a possible D gene is TRBD1 (6 bases). The germline CDR1 and CDR2 sequences are LNHDA and SQIVND (reference sequence). V shed 5 bases and J shed 6 bases, with 10 bases lying between them. This CDR3 has 12 residues. For the CDR3, the DNA is TGTGCCAGTAGTCTTTCAGGGGCTGAAGCTTTCTTT. Its translation: CASSLSGAEAFF.

The rearrangement links TRBV19 to TRBJ1-5; D may be TRBD1 (5 bases). The V and J ends lost 6 bases and 6 bases respectively, with 12 bases between them. CDR1 and CDR2 (germline): LNHDA, SQIVND (reference sequence). This CDR3 comprises 13 residues. The CDR3 reads CASSPGLGQPQHF. CDR3 bases: TGTGCCAGTAGCCCAGGGTTAGGTCAGCCCCAGCATTTT.

V gene TRBV19 combines with J gene TRBJ1-5; a possible D gene is TRBD1 (6 bases). Trimming removed 3 bases at V and 2 bases at J, with 14 bases between. Germline V gene data show CDR1 as LNHDA and CDR2 as SQIVND (reference sequence). The length of the CDR3 is 16 residues. CDR3 bases: TGTGCCAGTAGTATGGGGGGGCGAACTGGCAATCAGCCCCAGCATTTT. Translated, it gives CASSMGGRTGNQPQHF.

The DNA for the CDR3 is TGCGCCAGCAGCCAATCCCTGTATAGCGGGAGTTCCTACGAGCAGTACTTC. Protein: CASSQSLYSGSSYEQYF. The rearrangement uses TRBV4-3 and TRBJ2-7, with 9 bases aligning to TRBD2. This CDR3 spans 17 amino acids. The junction had 9 bases not matched to a gene; V was cut back by 2 bases and J by 1 base. CDR1 is LGHNA, CDR2 YSLEER, per germline.

The chain recombines TRBV2 with TRBJ2-7; D is unresolved. The CDR3 contains 12 residues. The germline gives CDR1 SNHLY, CDR2 FYNNEI. Between the trimmed V and J ends, which lost 5 bases and 3 bases, there was a span of 8 bases. As DNA, the CDR3 is TGTGCCAGCAGTCGGGTAGTCTACGAGCAGTACTTC. Translated: CASSRVVYEQYF.

V is TRBV27 and J is TRBJ1-2; TRBD1 might be the D (5 bases). The CDR3 has 15 residues. Trimming pared 2 bases from V and 3 bases from J, leaving 13 bases between. CDR1 is MNHEY, CDR2 SMNVEV, per germline (reference sequence). CDR3 sequence reads: CASSLRYPRDYGYTF. CDR3 DNA sequence: TGTGCCAGCAGTTTACGCTACCCCAGGGACTATGGCTACACCTTC.

This chain links TRBV6-5 with TRBJ2-7; 11 positions match TRBD2. The CDR3 has 15 residues. Germline loops: CDR1 MNHEY, CDR2 SVGAGI. Trimming took 3 bases from V and 2 from J; bases not matched to a gene: 3. This CDR3 is CASSYSGRGPYEQYF. The CDR3 DNA is TGTGCCAGCAGTTATAGCGGGAGGGGGCCCTACGAGCAGTACTTC.

The chain carries TRBV7-2 and TRBJ2-4, with a weak D call TRBD1 (6 bases). The ends were cut back, 5 bases at V and 9 bases at J, with 20 bases in the middle. This CDR3 is 15 amino acids long. Per germline, CDR1 SGHTA and CDR2 FQGNSA. The CDR3 loop is CASSQGPGSGAIQYF. CDR3 nucleotides: TGTGCCAGCAGCCAGGGGCCGGGGTCAGGTGCCATTCAGTACTTC.

This rearrangement joins TRBV7-6 to TRBJ2-3; D is uncertain. The CDR3 has 15 amino acids. Germline CDR1 SGHVS, CDR2 FNYEAQ. Deletions cut 5 bases from V and 0 bases from J, with 12 bases between. The CDR3 DNA sequence: TGTGCCAGCAGCCTCCGTGTTTATAGCACAGATACGCAGTATTTT. Protein product: CASSLRVYSTDTQYF.

As for this clone: One junction end does not reproduce the germline sequence, and a read error may be involved. The chain joins TRBV15 to TRBJ2-1, with D tentatively TRBD2 (6 bases). Per germline, CDR1 LNHNV and CDR2 YYDKDF (reference sequence). CDR3 length equals 14 residues. The CDR3 DNA reads as TGTGCCACCAGCGAGGGACTCTCCCACAATGAGCAGTTCTTC. The encoded protein is CATSEGLSHNEQFF.

This rearrangement joins TRBV5-6 to TRBJ2-3, with 10 positions matching TRBD1. The germline V gene has CDR1 SGHDT and CDR2 YYEEEE. The V gene end was trimmed by 4 bases and the J gene end by 9 bases; junction bases not matched to a gene: 8. The CDR3 length is 14 residues. The DNA for the CDR3 is TGTGCCAGCAGCGCGGGACAGGGGAAGTACACGCAGTATTTT. The encoded protein is CASSAGQGKYTQYF.

The rearrangement joins TRBV7-6 to TRBJ2-1; 10 bases match TRBD2. The trim removed 6 bases at V and 5 bases at J, leaving 13 bases unmatched. This CDR3 region has 17 residues. Looked up from germline, CDR1 is SGHVS and CDR2 is FNYEAQ. CDR3 loop: CASSQEAGLAGDNEQFF. As DNA, the CDR3 is TGTGCCAGCAGTCAAGAGGCGGGGCTAGCGGGGGACAATGAGCAGTTCTTC.

This chain joins TRBV27 and TRBJ2-1, with TRBD2 matching 9 bases. Unmatched junction bases numbered 7, after V lost 6 bases and J lost 7 bases. Germline loops: CDR1 MNHEY, CDR2 SMNVEV (reference sequence). CDR3 length: 14 residues. CDR3 amino acids: CASRTLAGTNEQFF. The CDR3 region has the DNA TGTGCCAGCAGGACACTAGCGGGCACTAATGAGCAGTTCTTC.

This rearrangement joins TRBV19 to TRBJ2-7; D gene uncertain. V lost 5 bases and J lost 6, with 8 bases in between. This CDR3 contains 11 residues. Germline-derived CDR1 and CDR2 are LNHDA and SQIVND (reference sequence). The DNA of the CDR3 is TGTGCCAGTAGTGGTGGCCGCGAGCAGTACTTC. The encoded protein is CASSGGREQYF.

The V and J genes are TRBV30 and TRBJ2-3; D possibly corresponds to TRBD2 (6 bases). The CDR3 runs to 14 residues. V shed 0 bases and J shed 6 bases, with 13 bases lying between them. Germline CDR1 GTSNPN, CDR2 SVGIG (reference sequence). DNA of the CDR3: TGTGCCTGGAGTGTAGGGGAGGTTGGGGATACGCAGTATTTT. This translates into CAWSVGEVGDTQYF.

This chain joins TRBV5-6 and TRBJ2-7; D may be TRBD1 (5 bases). This CDR3 contains 15 residues. The germline V gene encodes CDR1 SGHDT and CDR2 YYEEEE. Trimming took 1 base from V and 1 from J, leaving 12 bases between them. The chain's CDR3 is CASSLFQGTSYEQYF. The DNA for the CDR3 is TGTGCCAGCAGCTTGTTTCAGGGAACTTCCTACGAGCAGTACTTC.

This sequence joins TRBV7-9 and TRBJ1-2, with D possibly being TRBD1 (6 bases). There are 15 residues in the CDR3. Germline CDR1 and CDR2: SEHNR and FQNEAQ (reference sequence). V gave up 5 bases and J gave up 1 base, with 14 bases separating them. Written as DNA, the CDR3 is TGTGCCAGCAGCCCTTGGACAGCGAGTAACTATGGCTACACCTTC. Protein sequence: CASSPWTASNYGYTF.